Listed below are T cell receptor beta chains from one sample, sequenced in a study of shared T cell receptors in the human thymus. Libraries were prepared by immunoSEQ multiplex PCR; TCRdb keeps only in-frame clonotypes and omits some of them. The sample has 540,000 or so clones, 75% to 85% seen once. These data were also reused for a study on human thymus T cells.

Specimen: thymocytes. The receptors were sampled from a boy younger than two with a congenital heart defect. CDR3s include the opening cysteine and the closing phenylalanine or tryptophan. The order of the fields is J gene, D gene, V gene, CDR3 protein. A D gene is named only where the DNA matches it firmly.

TRBJ2-7 TRBD2 TRBV5-1 CASSLATARGNEQYF
TRBJ2-7 TRBD2 TRBV30 CAWTCSTRTSNEQYF
TRBJ2-7 TRBD1 TRBV5-6 CASSLRAGQGRPSYEQYF
TRBJ2-1 TRBD2 TRBV5-4 CASSNLAGEKLNNEQFF
TRBJ2-5 TRBD1 TRBV4-3 CASSQGGRQGAEETQYF
TRBJ2-3 TRBD2 TRBV4-3 CASSQVACCGLVSGRRDTQYF
TRBJ2-2 TRBD2 TRBV4-2 CASSQDGTRNTGELFF
TRBJ2-1 NA TRBV14 CASSQEERGSKKGNEQFF
TRBJ1-1 NA TRBV6-5 CASSRCPETNTEAFF
TRBJ1-5 NA TRBV18 CASSPSNSNQPQHF
TRBJ1-5 TRBD1 TRBV28 CASSPGTDYSNQPQHF
TRBJ2-1 NA TRBV7-9 CASSLDQRASYNEQFF
TRBJ1-4 TRBD1 TRBV7-2 CASSSDRGGEKLFF
TRBJ2-5 TRBD2 TRBV4-1 CASSQERLAGGQETQYF
TRBJ2-1 TRBD2 TRBV10-1 CASSPGLASYNEQFF
TRBJ1-2 NA TRBV6-5 CASSYDCRYGYTF
TRBJ2-5 NA TRBV5-1 CASCGGAQETQYF
TRBJ1-3 NA TRBV4-2 CASLSGGNTIYF
TRBJ1-2 NA TRBV4-2 CASSHASSPLYYGYTF
TRBJ2-1 NA TRBV5-8 CASSFNTLSSYNEQFF
TRBJ2-2 NA TRBV2 CASSEWHRLAAPANTGELFF
TRBJ1-1 NA TRBV5-1 CASSLYQGQGGNTTEAFF
TRBJ2-1 NA TRBV30 CAWSVLLLADPRIDNEQFF
TRBJ1-5 TRBD1 TRBV2 CASSGTGQGAVNQPQHF
TRBJ2-5 TRBD2 TRBV4-2 CASSQVWREGEETQYF
TRBJ2-7 TRBD2 TRBV4-3 CASSQEWTSGRSLEQYF
TRBJ1-1 NA TRBV19 CASSPREGVGYTEAFF
TRBJ1-1 NA TRBV5-6 CASSFRQMNTEAFF
TRBJ1-2 NA TRBV6-1 CASIDSYGYTF
TRBJ2-5 TRBD2 TRBV10-3 CAISHGTSGNPETQYF
TRBJ2-1 TRBD2 TRBV19 CASSPSGGPYNEQFF
TRBJ2-7 NA TRBV12-1 CASSCGLAGVSVPYEQYF
TRBJ2-5 NA TRBV7-6 CASSFSKTQYF
TRBJ2-1 TRBD1 TRBV10-3 CAISLVPGQGGGTYNEQFF
TRBJ1-5 NA TRBV15 CATSQSVTDNLWRNNQPQHF
TRBJ2-7 NA TRBV13 CASSLGLRSSYEQYF
TRBJ2-5 TRBD2 TRBV30 CAWSGSGLASETQYF
TRBJ2-2 NA TRBV21-1 CASSNLAGRPGELFF
TRBJ1-1 TRBD1 TRBV14 CASSQDRTGGAAAFF
TRBJ1-1 TRBD1 TRBV5-6 CASSSGGPGAFF
TRBJ1-3 NA TRBV13 CASSFQGNTIYF
TRBJ1-4 TRBD1 TRBV14 CASSHWGQGSENEKLFF
TRBJ2-7 TRBD2 TRBV4-2 CASSQESRAGASYEQYF
TRBJ2-7 TRBD1 TRBV4-2 CASSQPRDRATYEQYF
TRBJ2-3 TRBD2 TRBV5-4 CASTVWGEGTDTQYF
TRBJ2-7 TRBD1 TRBV6-4 CASSPSTGREQYF
TRBJ2-7 TRBD1 TRBV27 CASSRATGTGPYEQYF
TRBJ2-7 NA TRBV10-3 CAIRSNGADSTTSYEQYF
TRBJ1-4 TRBD1 TRBV5-6 CASSSGRRTGLVRKLFF
TRBJ2-7 NA TRBV6-5 CASRRTRGYEQYF
TRBJ2-7 NA TRBV2 CASSEASAFGLSYEQYF
TRBJ1-3 TRBD1 TRBV15 CATSRSPGTASGNTIYF
TRBJ2-3 TRBD1 TRBV29-1 CSVAGTVIFSSTDTQYF